This T cell receptor (beta chain) was identified in a study of cytomegalovirus exposure and HLA in healthy donors. Findings and caveats of the study: Listed as cytomegalovirus-associated were 164 TCR beta chains. What TCR beta sequences reportedly achieved was accurate prediction of HLA-A and HLA-B alleles in most subjects. With further analysis later on, most CMV-associated TCR beta chains appeared HLA-restricted. Available immune exposure information was restricted to CMV serostatus only.

Concerning this clone: Its antigen is unknown.

The CDR3 sequence is 12 residues long. The germline V gene encodes CDR1 ENHRY and CDR2 SYGVKD. V was pared by 9 bases and J by 1 base, with 6 bases between. Primers: 60 Vbeta forward and 13 Jbeta reverse. Produced via immunoSEQ multiplex PCR; TCRdb's table is partial and in-frame only. The data show 150,000 to 160,000 clones, with 82% seen just once and more than 6.5% held by the top ten. Sequences were obtained from PBMCs. V usage is TRBV10-3 and J usage is TRBJ2-2; D perhaps matches TRBD1 (5 bases). The sequence was obtained from a woman between 45 and 65 years old in good health and CMV-seropositive. CDR3 sequence: CAIGQNTGELFF. CDR3 in DNA: TGTGCCATTGGACAGAACACCGGGGAGCTGTTTTTT.